This record covers a single T cell receptor (beta chain). Its specificity is unknown. Germline is not matched at one junction end, which may reflect a read error. Three rounds of nested PCR, following a modified ARM-PCR protocol, produced the TCRbeta library. TCRdb re-called the multiplex PCR reads with MiXCR, one entry per CDR3 protein. Here the sample spans about 98,000 distinct CDR3 sequences, approximately 80% being singletons. The data are from a study of tumor and adjacent non-tumor tissue in lung cancer. Study results and caveats: Tumor TCR diversity, when higher, was linked to shorter survival.

RNA was extracted from bulk tissue without any cell sorting. More than 3 cm separated this lung sample from the edge of the tumor. The CDR3 is 13 residues long. The V call is TRBV12-3 or TRBV12-4, the J call TRBJ2-7; D remains ambiguous. Sample: distant non-tumor lung tissue. The receptor's source is a man aged 55 to 70 with small cell lung cancer. The CDR3 DNA reads TGTCCCAGCAGTTTTATTTCGATGGACGAGCAGTACTTC. Residues: CPSSFISMDEQYF.